This T cell receptor (beta chain) was sequenced in a study of naive and memory T cell subsets. Cells stained for CD3, CD4, CD8, CD45RA, CD27 and viability were sorted into four CD45RA/CD27 subsets. Two oligonucleotides, mixed equimolar, formed the beta constant-region primer covering TRBC1 and TRBC2. One entry per CDR3 protein, called by TCRdb with MiXCR from the UMI-ligation and nested PCR reads. The sample consists of more than 35,000 distinct CDR3 sequences, 13% of them appearing once. The CDR3 loop spans 18 amino acids. The ends lost 7 bases at V and 7 bases at J; junction bases unmatched: 23. Germline CDR1 reads MNHEY; CDR2 reads SVGAGI.

Material for sequencing was effector memory CD4+ T cells from blood. Noted subset: effector memory, CD45RA- CD27-. This clonotype was obtained from a human donor in good health. The chain combines TRBV6-5 with TRBJ2-7, with 9 bases fitting TRBD2. The CDR3 DNA sequence: TGTGCCAGCAACCAAAGAAGGGCGGACAGCGGGAGGCTTGGGGAGCAGTACTTC. Amino acid sequence: CASNQRRADSGRLGEQYF.